The rows below give T cell receptor beta chains drawn from one sample of a study of blood T cell repertoires in COVID-19. Only in-frame clones appear in the TCRdb table, and some are missing; sequencing was by immunoSEQ multiplex PCR. The data show some 68,000 clones, approximately 90% seen once. The sequencing sample was made of peripheral blood. Receptors originate from a woman in her fifties or sixties with COVID-19, enrolled during active disease. Both conserved end residues are part of each CDR3. D genes are given only for firm matches. Clone size is given for some rows only: seen once, a few or many times, or a class if the clone is expanded.

len: 16; abundance: once; v_gene: TRBV5-4; d_gene: TRBD2; j_gene: TRBJ2-5; CDR3nt: TGTGCCAGCAGCCAAGGGCCCGCGGGAGCTCAAGAGACCCAGTACTTC; CDR3aa: CASSQGPAGAQETQYF
len: 11; abundance: .; v_gene: TRBV2; d_gene: .; j_gene: TRBJ2-5; CDR3nt: TGTGCCAGCAGTGGGGGGGTGAGCCAGTACTTC; CDR3aa: CASSGGVSQYF
len: 14; abundance: .; v_gene: TRBV18; d_gene: TRBD1; j_gene: TRBJ2-7; CDR3nt: TGTGCCAGCTCAAAGACAGGGCCCCCCTACGAGCAGTACTTC; CDR3aa: CASSKTGPPYEQYF
len: 12; abundance: .; v_gene: TRBV7-3; d_gene: .; j_gene: TRBJ2-1; CDR3nt: TGTGCCAGCAGCTCAACTAGAGGGGAGCAGTTCTTC; CDR3aa: CASSSTRGEQFF
len: 18; abundance: once; v_gene: TRBV3-1/TRBV3-2; d_gene: TRBD2; j_gene: TRBJ2-5; CDR3nt: TGTGCCAGCAGCCCCCATCGAATAGCGGGAGGGTTCCAAGAGACCCAGTACTTC; CDR3aa: CASSPHRIAGGFQETQYF
len: 15; abundance: .; v_gene: TRBV27; d_gene: TRBD2; j_gene: TRBJ2-2; CDR3nt: TGTGCCAGCAGTCCGACTCGAGCGGGGACCGGGGAGCTGTTTTTT; CDR3aa: CASSPTRAGTGELFF
len: 14; abundance: .; v_gene: TRBV14; d_gene: .; j_gene: TRBJ2-1; CDR3nt: TGTGCCAGCAGCCAAGGGCTAGCAGTGAATGAGCAGTTCTTC; CDR3aa: CASSQGLAVNEQFF
len: 16; abundance: .; v_gene: TRBV10-2; d_gene: .; j_gene: TRBJ1-2; CDR3nt: TGCGCCAGCTCTGCGATGGGGGCGCAGGGAAACTATGGCTACACCTTC; CDR3aa: CASSAMGAQGNYGYTF
len: 18; abundance: .; v_gene: TRBV28; d_gene: TRBD1; j_gene: TRBJ2-7; CDR3nt: TGTGCCAGCAGTCCGTGGGCAACCGGGACAGGGACCTCCTACGAGCAGTACTTC; CDR3aa: CASSPWATGTGTSYEQYF
len: 16; abundance: .; v_gene: TRBV28; d_gene: .; j_gene: TRBJ1-5; CDR3nt: TGTGCCAGCAGCCACCCCTCGGGACTATTCAATCAGCCCCAGCATTTT; CDR3aa: CASSHPSGLFNQPQHF
len: 13; abundance: once; v_gene: TRBV5-1; d_gene: TRBD1; j_gene: TRBJ1-2; CDR3nt: TGCGCCAGCAGCTTGGCAGGGGGCCGGGGCTACACCTTC; CDR3aa: CASSLAGGRGYTF
len: 18; abundance: once; v_gene: TRBV30; d_gene: TRBD1; j_gene: TRBJ2-7; CDR3nt: TGTGCCTGGAGCAAATGGGGGCCAGACAGGGAAATCCTATACGAGCAGTACTTC; CDR3aa: CAWSKWGPDREILYEQYF
len: 15; abundance: few; v_gene: TRBV6-6; d_gene: .; j_gene: TRBJ1-6; CDR3nt: TGTGCCAGCAGTTACCAGGCAGCCTCTAATTCACCCCTCCACTTT; CDR3aa: CASSYQAASNSPLHF
len: 13; abundance: .; v_gene: TRBV7-2; d_gene: .; j_gene: TRBJ1-5; CDR3nt: TGTGCCAGCAGCTTAGCCCCTTATCAGCCCCAGCATTTT; CDR3aa: CASSLAPYQPQHF
len: 16; abundance: .; v_gene: TRBV28; d_gene: .; j_gene: TRBJ1-5; CDR3nt: TGTGCCAGCAGTTTATTCGGCAGGGGCGAAGGTCAGCCCCAGCATTTT; CDR3aa: CASSLFGRGEGQPQHF
len: 14; abundance: .; v_gene: TRBV5-1; d_gene: .; j_gene: TRBJ2-6; CDR3nt: TGCGCCAGCAGCATGACAGCTGGGGCCAACGTCCTGACTTTC; CDR3aa: CASSMTAGANVLTF
len: 14; abundance: .; v_gene: TRBV29-1; d_gene: TRBD2; j_gene: TRBJ2-5; CDR3nt: TGCAGCGTTGCGGGACTAGCGGGATCGGAGACCCAGTACTTC; CDR3aa: CSVAGLAGSETQYF
len: 16; abundance: .; v_gene: TRBV7-2; d_gene: TRBD2; j_gene: TRBJ2-2; CDR3nt: TGTGCCAGCAGCTCTAGCGGGAGGGGTTGGTCCGGGGAGCTGTTTTTT; CDR3aa: CASSSSGRGWSGELFF
len: 18; abundance: .; v_gene: TRBV5-5; d_gene: TRBD2; j_gene: TRBJ2-7; CDR3nt: TGTGCCAGCACCCGGGGGGGACTAGGGACTAGCGTGTCCTACGAGCAGTACTTC; CDR3aa: CASTRGGLGTSVSYEQYF
len: 12; abundance: .; v_gene: TRBV12-3/TRBV12-4; d_gene: TRBD1; j_gene: TRBJ2-7; CDR3nt: TGTGCCAGCAGTTTGGGACAGGAGAAGCAGTACTTC; CDR3aa: CASSLGQEKQYF
len: 15; abundance: .; v_gene: TRBV5-1; d_gene: TRBD2; j_gene: TRBJ2-1; CDR3nt: TGCGCCAGCAGCCTTAGCGGGAGGTCCTACAATGAGCAGTTCTTC; CDR3aa: CASSLSGRSYNEQFF
len: 14; abundance: .; v_gene: TRBV11-2; d_gene: .; j_gene: TRBJ2-7; CDR3nt: TGTGCCAGCAGCTTCCTTCCGGGGTTCTACGAGCAGTACTTC; CDR3aa: CASSFLPGFYEQYF
len: 11; abundance: .; v_gene: TRBV20-1; d_gene: .; j_gene: TRBJ1-1; CDR3nt: TGCAGGCTTACAGGAGACACTGAAGCTTTCTTT; CDR3aa: CRLTGDTEAFF
len: 15; abundance: few; v_gene: TRBV27; d_gene: TRBD1; j_gene: TRBJ2-5; CDR3nt: TGTGCCAGCAGTGCCTCCGGGACAGGGACAGAGACCCAGTACTTC; CDR3aa: CASSASGTGTETQYF
len: 13; abundance: .; v_gene: TRBV12-5; d_gene: .; j_gene: TRBJ2-2; CDR3nt: TGTGCTAGTGGGCTGATCTCGGTCGGGGAGCTGTTTTTT; CDR3aa: CASGLISVGELFF
len: 13; abundance: .; v_gene: TRBV12-3/TRBV12-4; d_gene: .; j_gene: TRBJ1-1; CDR3nt: TGTGCCAGCAGTTTAGCCGAGAGCGCTGAAGCTTTCTTT; CDR3aa: CASSLAESAEAFF
len: 16; abundance: .; v_gene: TRBV7-9; d_gene: .; j_gene: TRBJ2-4; CDR3nt: TGTGCCAGCAGCTTAACAGACCTTCTAGCCAAAAACATTCAGTACTTC; CDR3aa: CASSLTDLLAKNIQYF
len: 14; abundance: .; v_gene: TRBV11-3; d_gene: .; j_gene: TRBJ2-7; CDR3nt: TGTGCCAGCAGCATGAGACCGACAGAATACGAGCAGTACTTC; CDR3aa: CASSMRPTEYEQYF
len: 15; abundance: .; v_gene: TRBV4-1; d_gene: .; j_gene: TRBJ1-1; CDR3nt: TGCGCCAGCAGCCAGGCACTTCCTGGGCACACTGAAGCTTTCTTT; CDR3aa: CASSQALPGHTEAFF
len: 14; abundance: .; v_gene: TRBV27; d_gene: TRBD2; j_gene: TRBJ2-2; CDR3nt: TGTGCCAGCCGTGCTAGCGGAAACACCGGGGAGCTGTTTTTT; CDR3aa: CASRASGNTGELFF
len: 15; abundance: once; v_gene: TRBV6-5; d_gene: TRBD2; j_gene: TRBJ2-1; CDR3nt: TGTGCCAGCAGTTCTAGCGGGTGGGGCAGTAGTGAGCAGTTCTTC; CDR3aa: CASSSSGWGSSEQFF
len: 18; abundance: few; v_gene: TRBV10-3; d_gene: TRBD2; j_gene: TRBJ2-1; CDR3nt: TGTGCCATCAGTGAGAACCCCTTAGCGGGAGGGCCGGGGGGAGAGCAGTTCTTC; CDR3aa: CAISENPLAGGPGGEQFF
len: 16; abundance: .; v_gene: TRBV9; d_gene: TRBD1; j_gene: TRBJ2-7; CDR3nt: TGTGCCAGCAGCGTAGTCCCAGGGGGCCCCTACTACGAGCAGTACTTC; CDR3aa: CASSVVPGGPYYEQYF
len: 14; abundance: .; v_gene: TRBV7-9; d_gene: .; j_gene: TRBJ1-2; CDR3nt: TGTGCCAGCAGCTCGGACTTTCCAAACTATGGCTACACCTTC; CDR3aa: CASSSDFPNYGYTF
len: 13; abundance: .; v_gene: TRBV3-1/TRBV3-2; d_gene: .; j_gene: TRBJ2-5; CDR3nt: TGTGCCAGCAGCCCGACAGCCCAAGAGACCCAGTACTTC; CDR3aa: CASSPTAQETQYF
len: 18; abundance: .; v_gene: TRBV12-2; d_gene: .; j_gene: TRBJ2-3; CDR3nt: TGTGCAAGTCGCTCCCTGCTCAGCGGGAGGGACCCGGCAGATACGCAGTATTTT; CDR3aa: CASRSLLSGRDPADTQYF
len: 13; abundance: .; v_gene: TRBV24-1; d_gene: .; j_gene: TRBJ1-2; CDR3nt: TGTGCCACCAGCCCGGGGAGTGGCTATGGCTACACCTTC; CDR3aa: CATSPGSGYGYTF
len: 14; abundance: .; v_gene: TRBV9; d_gene: .; j_gene: TRBJ1-2; CDR3nt: TGTGCCAGCAGCGTAGGGGAGGGCCTGGAAGGCTACACCTTC; CDR3aa: CASSVGEGLEGYTF
len: 15; abundance: .; v_gene: TRBV9; d_gene: .; j_gene: TRBJ1-1; CDR3nt: TGTGCCAGCAGCGTAGCCCAGGGGTTGAACACTGAAGCTTTCTTT; CDR3aa: CASSVAQGLNTEAFF
len: 13; abundance: .; v_gene: TRBV12-3/TRBV12-4; d_gene: TRBD1; j_gene: TRBJ1-2; CDR3nt: TGTGCCAGCAGCCACGGGACAGGGGTCGGCTACACCTTC; CDR3aa: CASSHGTGVGYTF
len: 15; abundance: .; v_gene: TRBV30; d_gene: TRBD1; j_gene: TRBJ1-1; CDR3nt: TGTGCCTGGAGGGAGGACAGGGGCGGGAGGACTGAAGCTTTCTTT; CDR3aa: CAWREDRGGRTEAFF
len: 16; abundance: .; v_gene: TRBV30; d_gene: .; j_gene: TRBJ2-2; CDR3nt: TGTGCCTGGAGTGTACATCCCCAGGGGCCGGCCGCGGAGCTGTTTTTT; CDR3aa: CAWSVHPQGPAAELFF
len: 13; abundance: .; v_gene: TRBV5-4; d_gene: TRBD1; j_gene: TRBJ2-1; CDR3nt: TGTGCCAGCAGCTCGCAGGGGGTGAATGAGCAGTTCTTC; CDR3aa: CASSSQGVNEQFF
len: 14; abundance: .; v_gene: TRBV9; d_gene: .; j_gene: TRBJ1-1; CDR3nt: TGTGCCAGCAGCGTAGCGATAGTGAACACTGAAGCTTTCTTT; CDR3aa: CASSVAIVNTEAFF
len: 14; abundance: .; v_gene: TRBV5-1; d_gene: TRBD1; j_gene: TRBJ2-7; CDR3nt: TGCGCCAGCAGCTTCTACAGGGGGGCGGGTGAGCAGTACTTC; CDR3aa: CASSFYRGAGEQYF
len: 15; abundance: .; v_gene: TRBV6-5; d_gene: TRBD2; j_gene: TRBJ2-5; CDR3nt: TGTGCCAGCAGTTCCGACGGGAGGGCCGGAAAGACCCAGTACTTC; CDR3aa: CASSSDGRAGKTQYF
len: 13; abundance: few; v_gene: TRBV5-4; d_gene: .; j_gene: TRBJ1-2; CDR3nt: TGTGCCAGCAGCTTGGGTGCAGGGCTCGGCTACACCTTC; CDR3aa: CASSLGAGLGYTF
len: 16; abundance: .; v_gene: TRBV19; d_gene: .; j_gene: TRBJ2-5; CDR3nt: TGTGCCAGTAGCAGCAGGACAGTTCCGTACCAAGAGACCCAGTACTTC; CDR3aa: CASSSRTVPYQETQYF
len: 19; abundance: once; v_gene: TRBV1; d_gene: .; j_gene: TRBJ2-2; CDR3nt: TGCACCAGCAGCCGCACCCGATCTGAAGGTTACCGCGGCACCGGGGAGCTGTTTTTT; CDR3aa: CTSSRTRSEGYRGTGELFF
len: 16; abundance: once; v_gene: TRBV7-8; d_gene: .; j_gene: TRBJ2-2; CDR3nt: TGTGCCAGCAGCCGAGTCCAGGGCTTTAGGACCGGGGAGCTGTTTTTT; CDR3aa: CASSRVQGFRTGELFF
len: 15; abundance: .; v_gene: TRBV28; d_gene: TRBD1; j_gene: TRBJ1-5; CDR3nt: TGTGCCAGCAGTTTTAGTACAGGGGGACGGCAGCCCCAGCATTTT; CDR3aa: CASSFSTGGRQPQHF
len: 18; abundance: .; v_gene: TRBV4-1; d_gene: .; j_gene: TRBJ1-3; CDR3nt: TGCGCCAGCAGCCGAGACCCACAGGGAGATGGCTCTGGAAACACCATATATTTT; CDR3aa: CASSRDPQGDGSGNTIYF
len: 16; abundance: .; v_gene: TRBV6-5; d_gene: TRBD2; j_gene: TRBJ2-1; CDR3nt: TGTGCCAGCAGTTACCTAACTAGCGGGAGAGGAACTGAGCAGTTCTTC; CDR3aa: CASSYLTSGRGTEQFF
len: 14; abundance: .; v_gene: TRBV6-5; d_gene: .; j_gene: TRBJ2-3; CDR3nt: TGTGCCAGCAGTTACAGACAGTTCACAGATACGCAGTATTTT; CDR3aa: CASSYRQFTDTQYF
len: 14; abundance: .; v_gene: TRBV30; d_gene: TRBD2; j_gene: TRBJ2-7; CDR3nt: TGTGCCTGGGCGTTCGGGGGGATGGAAGTCGAGCAGTACTTC; CDR3aa: CAWAFGGMEVEQYF
len: 12; abundance: .; v_gene: TRBV19; d_gene: TRBD2; j_gene: TRBJ2-1; CDR3nt: TGTGCCAGTAGTGGGTTAGCGGGAGAGGAGTTCTTC; CDR3aa: CASSGLAGEEFF